This TCR beta chain appears in the sequencing data of a study of shared clonotypes between healthy human individuals (dated by TCRdb to about 2020). Some background on the complete study: The cohort included three men and a couple of women between 18 and 49 years of age. The study deeply sequenced blood TCR repertoires of roughly five healthy adults to estimate repertoire size and the extent of clonotype sharing between individuals. Leukapheresis yielded between about 0.8 and 8.9 billion PBMCs per donor. Per donor, three plates each were used for CD4 naive and CD4 memory, two for CD8 naive, and one for CD8 memory. To increase sequencing depth and limit assay-specific biases, different laboratories used diverse techniques to prepare libraries and sequence TCR repertoires.

Using the deep immunoSEQ assay, multiplex PCR amplified TCR CDR3 regions from genomic DNA. Extracted genomic DNA from each cell subset was distributed evenly across all wells of several immunoSEQ 96-well plates, and each plate was treated as a replicate. Each replicate PCR for sorted subsets received around 0.2 ug genomic DNA, equal to about 29,000 T cell genomes. The purified libraries were quantified using a Qubit 3.0 fluorometer, sized with a Bioanalyzer 2100, and then quantified again using the KAPA Library Quantification kit. Every immunoSEQ 96-well plate was sequenced on a separate single-read 150-cycle Illumina NextSeq 550 flow cell. The study's own analysis went as follows. Because the immunoSEQ output included only junctional sequences and no quality scores, the filtering could not be the same as the filtering used for full-length reads. Sequences were annotated with PyIR, a Python wrapper for IgBLAST v1.9, and V/J genes and CDR3 were assigned using IMGT germline references. Reads were removed for weak V/J assignments (E-value above 1e-6), missing CDR3, stop codons, out-of-frame junctions, or ambiguous translated residues. A V3J clonotype was defined by an identical inferred V gene, J gene, and CDR3 amino acid sequence. Percentage overlap between repertoires was calculated by dividing the number of shared unique clonotypes by the size of the smaller repertoire. RTK rarefaction, the Chao1 estimator, and Recon v2.1 estimates of unobserved clonotypes were used to assess repertoire richness. For all TCRbeta clonotypes obtained by the gDNA method from a handful of donors, generation probabilities were computed with OLGA. Sourced from immuneACCESS, this table was stored by TCRdb with only in-frame sequences that have V and J called. A share of the clones is absent; for the studies checked, an unresolved V gene accounts for under half, and the remainder has no known explanation. Clone size and the V and J calls come from that table; the DNA yielded D and trimming. Here the sample has some 980,000 clones; over 60% occur a single time. Of the sample, 1.5% falls within the top ten clones.

About this clone itself: Its antigen specificity is not known. Per-base quality was not reported, and no clone a single base away is much larger than it.

The investigation overall reported the following: Pairwise subsampling indicated that sequencing depth was expected to affect the degree of clonotype sharing among donors. Compared with non-shared clonotypes, clonotypes shared by all four sorted-subset donors had higher generation probabilities. Naive subsets generally had larger estimated clonotype richness than memory subsets. The genetic and exposure-history diversity represented was limited by the small number of donors. Across a few donors, about 5% of naive CD4, roughly 3.3% of naive CD8, about 2.3% of memory CD4, and under 0.45% of memory CD8 clonotypes were shared. Sampling was restricted to blood, and TCR repertoires in tissues likely differ from the TCR repertoires found in blood. Even with the large sequencing depth, rarefaction of the sorted-subset datasets indicated that sequencing was incomplete.

Donors were healthy HIV-negative adults with no recently reported acute infections or vaccinations. All donors were Caucasian adults living in Nashville, Tennessee, USA. Magnetic negative selection was used to enrich CD4+ T cells, after which naive cells were positively selected on CD45RA and the negative fraction became the memory subset. After blood collection by leukapheresis, PBMCs were isolated using Ficoll-Histopaque density gradient centrifugation and then cryopreserved in the vapor phase of liquid nitrogen. Analytical flow cytometry was used to check the purity and quantity of every magnetically sorted T cell population. Genomic DNA was isolated from every sorted fraction and measured by UV absorbance on a Nanodrop 2000c. Its CDR3 holds 15 amino acids, cysteine through phenylalanine. Left in the record is the CDR3 DNA by itself, 45 bases read in frame from the first base. V is clipped by 1 base and J by 2 bases, and the sequence between their germline boundaries is 12 bases long. The germline V gene (reference sequence) sets CDR1 to LNHDA and CDR2 to SQIVND.

The chain is encoded by TRBV19 joined to TRBJ2-7, with a tentative D call of TRBD1 or TRBD2, each matching 5 bases. Input material: memory CD4+ T cells sorted from blood. The cell subset or site label on this specimen signifies: CD45RA-negative fraction. This clonotype originated in a young man in good health. This receptor has the CDR3 CASSIATGTTYEQYF. At the DNA level, the sequence is TGTGCCAGTAGTATAGCGACCGGGACGACCTACGAGCAGTACTTC.